This TCR beta chain appears in the sequencing data of a study of Tregs in tolerant kidney transplant recipients. The assay was immunoSEQ multiplex PCR, and TCRdb's table has in-frame clones only and misses some. The sample has 81,000 or so clones; over 75% are singletons. Recipients received nonmyeloablative bone marrow transplants from related graft donors, with transient mixed chimerism. V lost 2 bases and J lost 4, with 11 bases in between. The CDR3 spans 14 residues. Per germline, CDR1 ENHRY and CDR2 SYGVKD. The sequence came from a human patient who received a combined kidney and bone marrow transplant. Some T cells may be transferred from the graft donor. The chain employs TRBV10-3 and TRBJ1-2; D uncertain. The source material was CD4+ T cells from blood (PBMCs), sampled 24 months after the transplant. CDR3 in DNA: TGTGCCATCAGTGAGCCGGAGGGAGCCTATGGCTACACCTTC. Its protein product is CAISEPEGAYGYTF.